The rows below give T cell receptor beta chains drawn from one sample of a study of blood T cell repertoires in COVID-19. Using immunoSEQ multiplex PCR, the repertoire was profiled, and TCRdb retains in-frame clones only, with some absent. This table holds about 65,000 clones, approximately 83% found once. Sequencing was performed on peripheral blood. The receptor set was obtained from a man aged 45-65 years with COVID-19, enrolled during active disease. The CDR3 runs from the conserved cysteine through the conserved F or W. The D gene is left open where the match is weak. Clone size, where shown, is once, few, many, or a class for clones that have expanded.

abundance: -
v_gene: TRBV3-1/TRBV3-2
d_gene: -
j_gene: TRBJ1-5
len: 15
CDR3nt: TGTGCCAGCAGCCAAGATAGCAATACCAATCAGCCCCAGCATTTT
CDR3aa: CASSQDSNTNQPQHF

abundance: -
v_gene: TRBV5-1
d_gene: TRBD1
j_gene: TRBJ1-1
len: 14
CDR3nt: TGCGCCAGCAGCTCGGACAGGGGTGCGACTGAAGCTTTCTTT
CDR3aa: CASSSDRGATEAFF

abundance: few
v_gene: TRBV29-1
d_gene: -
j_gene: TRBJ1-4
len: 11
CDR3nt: TGCAGCGTTGCGGGGAATGAAAAACTGTTTTTT
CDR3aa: CSVAGNEKLFF

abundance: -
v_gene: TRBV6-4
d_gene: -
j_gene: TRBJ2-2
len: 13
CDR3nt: TGTGCCAGCAGCGCGGTATATCTCGGGGAGCTGTTTTTT
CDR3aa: CASSAVYLGELFF

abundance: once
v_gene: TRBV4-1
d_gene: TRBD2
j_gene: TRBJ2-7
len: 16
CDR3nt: TGCGCCAGCAGCCCGGGACTAGCGGGAGGTGGGGACGAGCAGTACTTC
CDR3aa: CASSPGLAGGGDEQYF

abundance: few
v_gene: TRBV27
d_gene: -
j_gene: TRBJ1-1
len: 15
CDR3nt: TGTGCCAGCAGTTTATCTTCAGGTGCGAACACTGAAGCTTTCTTT
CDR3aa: CASSLSSGANTEAFF

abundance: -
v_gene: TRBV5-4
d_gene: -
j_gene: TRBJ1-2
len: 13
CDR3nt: TGTGCCAGCAGCTTGGGAGATAACTATGGCTACACCTTC
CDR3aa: CASSLGDNYGYTF

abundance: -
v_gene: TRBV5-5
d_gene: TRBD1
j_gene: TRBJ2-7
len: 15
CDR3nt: TGTGCCAGCAGCCCTCGGACAGGGGGCGTCTACGAGCAGTACTTC
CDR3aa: CASSPRTGGVYEQYF

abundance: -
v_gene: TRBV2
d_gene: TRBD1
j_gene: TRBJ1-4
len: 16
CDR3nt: TGTGCCAGCCTGGGACAGGGGGTTGGAACTAATGAAAAACTGTTTTTT
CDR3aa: CASLGQGVGTNEKLFF

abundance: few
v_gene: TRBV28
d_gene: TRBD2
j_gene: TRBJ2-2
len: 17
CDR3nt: TGTGCCAGCAGGCCACCGGGACTAGCGGGAGTCGGCGGGGAGCTGTTTTTT
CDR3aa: CASRPPGLAGVGGELFF

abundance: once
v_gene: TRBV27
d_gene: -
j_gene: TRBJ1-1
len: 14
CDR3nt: TGTGCCAGCAGTTTCAAGGGGCCAAACACTGAAGCTTTCTTT
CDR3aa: CASSFKGPNTEAFF

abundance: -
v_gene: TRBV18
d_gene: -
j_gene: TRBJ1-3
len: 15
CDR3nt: TGTGCCAGCTCACCGAGGGAAAGCTCTGGAAACACCATATATTTT
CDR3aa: CASSPRESSGNTIYF

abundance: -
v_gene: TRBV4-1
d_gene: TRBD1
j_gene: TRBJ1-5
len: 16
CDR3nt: TGCGCCAGCAGCCCCGAGGGGACAGCTTTCAATCAGCCCCAGCATTTT
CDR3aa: CASSPEGTAFNQPQHF

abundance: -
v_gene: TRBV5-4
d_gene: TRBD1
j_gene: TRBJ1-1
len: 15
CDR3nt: TGTGCCAGCAGCTCCCGGACAGGGGGCGGCACTGAAGCTTTCTTT
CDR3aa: CASSSRTGGGTEAFF

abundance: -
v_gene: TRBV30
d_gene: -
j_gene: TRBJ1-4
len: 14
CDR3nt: TGTGCCTGGAGTCGAAACAGGTTAGGCGAAAAACTGTTTTTT
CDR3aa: CAWSRNRLGEKLFF

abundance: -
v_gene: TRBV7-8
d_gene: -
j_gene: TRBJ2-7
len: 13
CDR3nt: TGTGCCAGCAGCCGGGACTCCTGGGGCGAGCAGTACTTC
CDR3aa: CASSRDSWGEQYF

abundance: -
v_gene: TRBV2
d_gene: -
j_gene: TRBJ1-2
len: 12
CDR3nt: TGTGCCAGCAGTGCCAGGGACTATGGCTACACCTTC
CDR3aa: CASSARDYGYTF

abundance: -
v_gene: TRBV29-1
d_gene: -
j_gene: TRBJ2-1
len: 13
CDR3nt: TGCAGCGTTGCTATGAGCTCCTACAATGAGCAGTTCTTC
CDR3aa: CSVAMSSYNEQFF

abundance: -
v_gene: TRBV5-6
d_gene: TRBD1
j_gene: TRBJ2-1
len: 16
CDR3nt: TGTGCCAGCAGTGAAGGGACAGCTAGCTCCTACAATGAGCAGTTCTTC
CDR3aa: CASSEGTASSYNEQFF

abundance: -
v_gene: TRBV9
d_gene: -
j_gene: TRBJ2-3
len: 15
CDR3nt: TGTGCCAGCAGCGAGAGACCCTCAGGAGGAGATACGCAGTATTTT
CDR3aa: CASSERPSGGDTQYF

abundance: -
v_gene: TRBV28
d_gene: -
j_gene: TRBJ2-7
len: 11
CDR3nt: TGTGCCAGCAGTTACTCGGACGAGCAGTACTTC
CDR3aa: CASSYSDEQYF

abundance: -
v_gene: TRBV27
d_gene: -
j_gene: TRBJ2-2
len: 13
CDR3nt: TGTGCCAGCACCCCTGGCGGGACCGGGGAGCTGTTTTTT
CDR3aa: CASTPGGTGELFF